The clone carrying this T cell receptor (beta chain) was recorded a few times. Its antigen is unidentified. Regarding time point: newly diagnosed GD, antithyroid drugs for less than 3 months. There was RNA extracted from PBMCs, and the TCR library was made from it. Building of the TCR beta libraries involved iRepertoire HTBI primers and Arm-PCR of CDR3 regions. TCRdb independently ran MiXCR on the multiplex PCR reads; one entry per CDR3 protein. The table lists about 530,000 distinct CDR3 sequences, 15% to 20% of them singletons, with around 25% in the top ten. The data originate from a study of regulatory T cells in long-lasting Graves disease. V was cut by 5 bases and J by 1 base, with 14 bases left in between. Germline V lookup: CDR1 MDHEN, CDR2 SYDVKM. There are 15 residues in the CDR3. Study-level results: Peripheral blood alone, not thyroid tissue, underwent study.

This sample also belongs to another study, concerning T cells in Graves' hyperthyroidism and ophthalmopathy. That work contributes: In the first-round RT-PCR of the TCR CDR3, the HTBI primer set was used.

The sequence was obtained from a woman aged 40-65 years with Graves disease. V is TRBV28 and J is TRBJ1-1; D may be TRBD1 (5 bases). Material: peripheral blood mononuclear cells (PBMCs), obtained at new diagnosis, from a patient treated with antithyroid drugs. In nucleotides, the CDR3 is TGTGCCAGCAGTCCGCAGGGAGGCCGGAACACTGAAGCTTTCTTT. This encodes CASSPQGGRNTEAFF.